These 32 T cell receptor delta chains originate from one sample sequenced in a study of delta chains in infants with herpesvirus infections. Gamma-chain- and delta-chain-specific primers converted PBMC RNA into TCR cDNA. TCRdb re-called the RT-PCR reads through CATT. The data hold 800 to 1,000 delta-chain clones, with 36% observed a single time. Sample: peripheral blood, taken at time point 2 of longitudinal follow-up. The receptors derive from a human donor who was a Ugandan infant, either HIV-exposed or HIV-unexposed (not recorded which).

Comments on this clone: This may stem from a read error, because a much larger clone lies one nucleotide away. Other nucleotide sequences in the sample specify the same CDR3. The CDR3, as DNA: TGTGCTCTTGGGGCCTGCCTTCCTACTGGGGGATATGGGTACACCGATAAACTCATCTTT. Translated: CALGACLPTGGYGYTDKLIF. The J gene is TRDJ1, the V gene TRDV1; TRDD3 agrees at 11 bases. The length of the CDR3 is 20 residues. The germline CDR1 and CDR2 sequences are TSWWSYY and QGS. The J segment lost 0 bases and the V segment lost 4 bases, leaving 16 bases of the junction unmatched.

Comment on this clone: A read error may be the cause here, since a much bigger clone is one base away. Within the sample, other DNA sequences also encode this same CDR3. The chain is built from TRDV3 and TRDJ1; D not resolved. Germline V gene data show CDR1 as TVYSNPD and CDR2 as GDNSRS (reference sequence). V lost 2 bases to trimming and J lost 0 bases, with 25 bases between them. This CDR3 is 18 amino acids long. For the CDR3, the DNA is TGTGCCTTTCGGTTTCGCTACGGGACTTTTGCGTACACCGATAAACTCATCTTT. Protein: CAFRFRYGTFAYTDKLIF.

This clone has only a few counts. The DNA for the CDR3 is TGTGCTTTCATGTGGGCGTGGGGGATACAAGGCGATAAACTCATCTTT. Its protein product is CAFMWAWGIQGDKLIF. The V and J genes are TRAV38-2/DV8 and TRDJ1; 10 bases line up with TRDD3. The CDR3 is made up of 16 amino acids. Germline CDR1 is TSESDYY and CDR2 is QEAYKQQN. J lost 4 bases, V lost 9 bases, and 15 bases had no gene match.

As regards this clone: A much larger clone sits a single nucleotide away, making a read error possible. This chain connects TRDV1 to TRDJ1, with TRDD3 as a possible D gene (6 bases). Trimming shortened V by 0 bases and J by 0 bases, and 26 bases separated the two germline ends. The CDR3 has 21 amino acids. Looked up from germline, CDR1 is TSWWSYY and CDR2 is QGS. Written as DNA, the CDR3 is TGTGCTCTTGGGGAACTTTATGCCTCACGTGGGATATGGATCCACACCGATAAACTCATCTTT. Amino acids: CALGELYASRGIWIHTDKLIF.

The CDR3 region has the DNA TGTGCCTGTGACACCGATGGGGTTGGGGGTCGACACACCGATAAACTCATCTTT. It specifies CACDTDGVGGRHTDKLIF. J is TRDJ1 and V is TRDV2, with D perhaps TRDD3 (6 bases). Trimming removed 0 bases from V and 0 bases from J, with 19 bases in between. This CDR3 comprises 18 residues. Germline V lookup: CDR1 GEAIGNYY, CDR2 EKD.

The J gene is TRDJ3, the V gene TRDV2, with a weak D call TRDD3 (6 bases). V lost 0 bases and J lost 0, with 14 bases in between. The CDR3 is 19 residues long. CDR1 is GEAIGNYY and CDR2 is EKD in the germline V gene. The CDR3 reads CACDTVGGRSSWDTRQMFF. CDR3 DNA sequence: TGTGCCTGTGACACCGTTGGGGGTCGGAGCTCCTGGGACACCCGACAGATGTTTTTC.

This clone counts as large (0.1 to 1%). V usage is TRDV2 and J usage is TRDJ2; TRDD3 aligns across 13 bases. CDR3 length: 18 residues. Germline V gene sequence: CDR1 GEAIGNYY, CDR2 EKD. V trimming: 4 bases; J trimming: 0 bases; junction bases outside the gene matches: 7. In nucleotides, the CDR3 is TGTGCCTGTGAGCACTGGGGGATACGGCCAACTTTGACAGCACAACTCTTCTTT. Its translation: CACEHWGIRPTLTAQLFF.

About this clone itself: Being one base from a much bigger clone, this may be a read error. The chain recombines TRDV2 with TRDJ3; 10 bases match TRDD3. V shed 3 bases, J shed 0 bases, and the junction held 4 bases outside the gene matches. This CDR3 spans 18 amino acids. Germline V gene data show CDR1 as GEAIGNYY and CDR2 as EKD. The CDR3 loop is CACDAAGGYSWDTRQMFF. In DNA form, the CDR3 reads TGTGCCTGTGACGCCGCTGGGGGATACTCCTGGGACACCCGACAGATGTTTTTC.

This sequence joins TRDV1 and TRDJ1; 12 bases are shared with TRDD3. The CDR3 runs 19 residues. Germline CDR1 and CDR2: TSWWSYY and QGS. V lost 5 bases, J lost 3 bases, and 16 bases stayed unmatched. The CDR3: CALGISGLLNWGIPDKLIF. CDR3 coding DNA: TGTGCTCTTGGGATCTCCGGGCTCCTCAACTGGGGGATACCCGATAAACTCATCTTT.

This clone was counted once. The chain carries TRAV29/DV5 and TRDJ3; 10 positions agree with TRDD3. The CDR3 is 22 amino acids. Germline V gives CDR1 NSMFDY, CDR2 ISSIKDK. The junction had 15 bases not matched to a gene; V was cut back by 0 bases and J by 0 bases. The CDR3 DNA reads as TGTGCAGCAAGCGCGGGACCACTGGGGGATCCGTCAAGCTCCTGGGACACCCGACAGATGTTTTTC. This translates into CAASAGPLGDPSSSWDTRQMFF.

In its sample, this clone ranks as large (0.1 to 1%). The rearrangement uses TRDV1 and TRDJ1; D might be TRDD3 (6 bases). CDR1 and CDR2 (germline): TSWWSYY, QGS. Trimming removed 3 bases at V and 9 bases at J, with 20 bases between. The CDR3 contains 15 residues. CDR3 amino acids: CALGDLYPSWGQLIF. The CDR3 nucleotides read TGTGCTCTTGGGGATCTTTACCCCTCCTGGGGTCAACTCATCTTT.

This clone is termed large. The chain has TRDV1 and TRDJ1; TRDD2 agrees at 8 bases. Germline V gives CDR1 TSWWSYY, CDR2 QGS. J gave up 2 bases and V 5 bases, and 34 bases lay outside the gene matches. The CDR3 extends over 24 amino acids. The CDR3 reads CALGHQFPSFLGLGEGVGTDKLIF. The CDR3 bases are TGTGCTCTTGGGCACCAGTTCCCCTCCTTCCTAGGGCTAGGAGAGGGTGTTGGGACCGATAAACTCATCTTT.

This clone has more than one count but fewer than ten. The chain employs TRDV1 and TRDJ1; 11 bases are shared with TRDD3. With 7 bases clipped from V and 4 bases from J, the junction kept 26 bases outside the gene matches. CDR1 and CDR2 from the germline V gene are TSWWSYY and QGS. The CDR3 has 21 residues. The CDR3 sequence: CALVCQDVYWGIRGYGDKLIF. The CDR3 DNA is TGTGCTCTTGTTTGCCAAGACGTGTACTGGGGGATAAGGGGTTACGGCGATAAACTCATCTTT.

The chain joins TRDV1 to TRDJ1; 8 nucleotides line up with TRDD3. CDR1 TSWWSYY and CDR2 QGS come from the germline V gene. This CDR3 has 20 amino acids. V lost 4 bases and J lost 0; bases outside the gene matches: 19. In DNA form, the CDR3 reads TGTGCTCTTGGGGTCCCCGTATCTCTCTTACTGGGGGTCTACACCGATAAACTCATCTTT. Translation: CALGVPVSLLLGVYTDKLIF.

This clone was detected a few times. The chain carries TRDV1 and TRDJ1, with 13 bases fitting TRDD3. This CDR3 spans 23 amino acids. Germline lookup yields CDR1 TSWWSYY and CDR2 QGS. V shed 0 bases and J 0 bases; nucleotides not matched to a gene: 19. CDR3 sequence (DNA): TGTGCTCTTGGGGAACTACCTACGGGGTACTGGGGGATACGCGTCGGCGACACCGATAAACTCATCTTT. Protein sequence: CALGELPTGYWGIRVGDTDKLIF.

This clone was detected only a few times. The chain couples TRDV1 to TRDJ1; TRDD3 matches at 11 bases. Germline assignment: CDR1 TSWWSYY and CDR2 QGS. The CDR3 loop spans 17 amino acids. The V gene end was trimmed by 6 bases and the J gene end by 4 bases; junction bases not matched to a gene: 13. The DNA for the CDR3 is TGTGCTCTTGGATTTGGGTGGGGGATACGCTTTGGCGATAAACTCATCTTT. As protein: CALGFGWGIRFGDKLIF.

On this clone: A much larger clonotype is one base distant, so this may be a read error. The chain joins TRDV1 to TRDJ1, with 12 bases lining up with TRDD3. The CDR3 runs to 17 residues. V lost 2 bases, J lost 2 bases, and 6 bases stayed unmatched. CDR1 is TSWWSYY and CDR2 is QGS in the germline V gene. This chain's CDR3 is CALGEGGWGIRTDKLIF. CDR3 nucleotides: TGTGCTCTTGGGGAAGGCGGCTGGGGGATACGGACCGATAAACTCATCTTT.

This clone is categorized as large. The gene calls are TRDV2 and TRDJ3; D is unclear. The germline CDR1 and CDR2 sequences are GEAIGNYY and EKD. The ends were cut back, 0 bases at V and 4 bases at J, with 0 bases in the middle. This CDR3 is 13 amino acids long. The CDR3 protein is CACDTWDTRQMFF. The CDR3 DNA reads TGTGCCTGTGACACCTGGGACACCCGACAGATGTTTTTC.

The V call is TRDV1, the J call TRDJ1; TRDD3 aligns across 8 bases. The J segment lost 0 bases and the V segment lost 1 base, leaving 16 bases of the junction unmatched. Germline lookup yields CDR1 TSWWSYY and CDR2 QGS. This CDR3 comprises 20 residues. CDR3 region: CALGERWTSYWGFDTDKLIF. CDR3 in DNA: TGTGCTCTTGGGGAACGGTGGACCTCCTACTGGGGGTTCGACACCGATAAACTCATCTTT.

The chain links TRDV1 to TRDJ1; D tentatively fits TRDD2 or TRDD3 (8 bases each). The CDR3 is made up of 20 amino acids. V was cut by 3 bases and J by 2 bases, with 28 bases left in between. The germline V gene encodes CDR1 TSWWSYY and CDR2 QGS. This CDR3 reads CALGDASYAYWGFATDKLIF. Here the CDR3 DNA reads TGTGCTCTTGGGGACGCTTCCTACGCCTACTGGGGGTTCGCTACCGATAAACTCATCTTT.

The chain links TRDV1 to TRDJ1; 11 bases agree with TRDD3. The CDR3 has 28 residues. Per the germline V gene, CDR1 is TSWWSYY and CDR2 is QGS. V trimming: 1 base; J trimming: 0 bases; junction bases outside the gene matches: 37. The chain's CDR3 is CALGERGPSYIILGDTLFTLRYTDKLIF. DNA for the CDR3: TGTGCTCTTGGGGAACGAGGACCTTCCTACATCATCTTGGGGGATACGCTTTTCACGTTGAGGTACACCGATAAACTCATCTTT.

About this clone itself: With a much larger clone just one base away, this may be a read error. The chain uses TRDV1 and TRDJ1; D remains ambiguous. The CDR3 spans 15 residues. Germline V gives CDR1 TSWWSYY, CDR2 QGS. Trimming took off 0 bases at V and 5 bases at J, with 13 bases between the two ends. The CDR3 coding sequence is TGTGCTCTTGGGGAACTCGTAGTACTGAGGGATAAACTCATCTTT. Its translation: CALGELVVLRDKLIF.

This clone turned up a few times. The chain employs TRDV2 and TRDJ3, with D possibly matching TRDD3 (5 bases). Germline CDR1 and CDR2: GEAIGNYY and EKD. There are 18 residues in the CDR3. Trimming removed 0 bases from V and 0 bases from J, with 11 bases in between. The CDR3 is CACDTVLVSSWDTRQMFF. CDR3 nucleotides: TGTGCCTGTGACACCGTACTGGTGAGCTCCTGGGACACCCGACAGATGTTTTTC.

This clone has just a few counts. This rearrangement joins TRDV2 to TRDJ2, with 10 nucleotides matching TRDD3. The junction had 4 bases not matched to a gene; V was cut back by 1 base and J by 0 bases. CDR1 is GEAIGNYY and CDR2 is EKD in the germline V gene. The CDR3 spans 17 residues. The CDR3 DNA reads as TGTGCCTGTGACACGTTGGGGGATACCCCTTTGACAGCACAACTCTTCTTT. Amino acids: CACDTLGDTPLTAQLFF.

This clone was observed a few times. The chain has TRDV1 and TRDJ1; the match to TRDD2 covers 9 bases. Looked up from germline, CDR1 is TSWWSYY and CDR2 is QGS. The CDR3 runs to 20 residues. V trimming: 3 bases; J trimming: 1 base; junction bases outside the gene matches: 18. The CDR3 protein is CALGDSFLRKLPYTTDKLIF. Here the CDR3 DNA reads TGTGCTCTTGGGGACTCCTTCCTACGTAAACTTCCCTATACCACCGATAAACTCATCTTT.

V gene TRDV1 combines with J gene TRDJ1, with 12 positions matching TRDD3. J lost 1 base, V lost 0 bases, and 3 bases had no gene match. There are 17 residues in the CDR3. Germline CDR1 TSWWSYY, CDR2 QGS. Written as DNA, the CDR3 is TGTGCTCTTGGGGAACTCCTACTGGGGGATACCACCGATAAACTCATCTTT. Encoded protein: CALGELLLGDTTDKLIF.

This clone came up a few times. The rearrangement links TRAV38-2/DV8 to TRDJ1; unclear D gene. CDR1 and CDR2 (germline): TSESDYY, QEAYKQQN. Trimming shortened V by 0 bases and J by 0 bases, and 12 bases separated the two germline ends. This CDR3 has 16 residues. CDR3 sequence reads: CAYRSAHYEYTDKLIF. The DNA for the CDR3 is TGTGCTTATAGGAGCGCTCACTATGAGTACACCGATAAACTCATCTTT.

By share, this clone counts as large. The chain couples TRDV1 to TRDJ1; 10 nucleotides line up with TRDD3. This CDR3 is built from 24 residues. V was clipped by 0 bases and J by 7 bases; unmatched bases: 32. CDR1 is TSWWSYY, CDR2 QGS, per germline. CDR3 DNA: TGTGCTCTTGGGGAACTAGGGATCCTACCCCGATATACCTACTGGGGGATTTCGGCCGGTAAACTCATCTTT. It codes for CALGELGILPRYTYWGISAGKLIF.

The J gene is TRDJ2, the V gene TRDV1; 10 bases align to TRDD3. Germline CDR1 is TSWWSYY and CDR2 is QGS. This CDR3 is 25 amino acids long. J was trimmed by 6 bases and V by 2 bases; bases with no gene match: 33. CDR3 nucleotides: TGTGCTCTTGGGGAAAACCCCCCTCCTTCCTATGGAACGGGGGGGGATACGCCCTGGGCAGCACAACTCTTCTTT. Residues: CALGENPPPSYGTGGDTPWAAQLFF.

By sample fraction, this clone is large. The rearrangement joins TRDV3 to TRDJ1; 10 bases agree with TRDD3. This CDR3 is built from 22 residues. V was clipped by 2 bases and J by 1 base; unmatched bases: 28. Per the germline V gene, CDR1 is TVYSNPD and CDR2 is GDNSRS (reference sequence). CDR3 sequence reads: CAFDVRQIGQLRGGYGTDKLIF. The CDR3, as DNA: TGTGCCTTTGACGTACGTCAGATCGGTCAACTGCGCGGGGGATACGGCACCGATAAACTCATCTTT.

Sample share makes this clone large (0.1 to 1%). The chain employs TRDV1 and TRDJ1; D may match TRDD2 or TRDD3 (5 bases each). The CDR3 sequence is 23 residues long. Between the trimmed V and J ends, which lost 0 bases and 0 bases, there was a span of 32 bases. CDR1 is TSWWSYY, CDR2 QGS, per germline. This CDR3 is CALGELRLTYEVKAGSYTDKLIF. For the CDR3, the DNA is TGTGCTCTTGGGGAACTGCGCCTCACCTACGAGGTAAAAGCTGGGAGCTACACCGATAAACTCATCTTT.

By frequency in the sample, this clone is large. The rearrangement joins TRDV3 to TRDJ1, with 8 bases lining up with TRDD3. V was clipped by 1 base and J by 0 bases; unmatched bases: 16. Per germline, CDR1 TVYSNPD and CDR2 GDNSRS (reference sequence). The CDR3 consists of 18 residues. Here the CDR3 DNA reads TGTGCCTTTACCTCTCTGGGGGAGAAAGAGTGGGACACCGATAAACTCATCTTT. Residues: CAFTSLGEKEWDTDKLIF.